This TCR beta chain was captured by sequencing in a study of CD8 T cells in Susac syndrome. As for the study in general: The Susac syndrome patients that were sequenced included over 5 with active disease and under 10 in remission.

Peripheral blood CD8+ and CD4+ T cells were profiled by TCR beta sequencing. Random-hexamer reverse transcription was applied to about 0.5 to 1 ug RNA. TCRdb processed the immunoSEQ multiplex PCR reads anew with MiXCR; each CDR3 protein has one entry. The sample lists 150,000 to 200,000 distinct CDR3 sequences, under 97% seen once, with 0.09% to 0.1% in the top ten. The germline CDR1 and CDR2 sequences are KGHSH and LQKENI. This CDR3 has 14 amino acids. With 3 bases removed from V and 4 bases from J, the gap between germline ends came to 12 bases. The chain is built from TRBV18 and TRBJ2-5, with D hard to call. The receptor was derived from a human donor with Susac syndrome. Sample: CD4+ T cells from PBMCs. The CDR3 coding sequence is TGTGCCAGCTCACCTGAGTTGGGTAGAGAGACCCAGTACTTC. Protein: CASSPELGRETQYF.